Each of the 30 T cell receptor beta chains below was sequenced from the same sample in a study of blood T cell repertoires in COVID-19 (dated by TCRdb to the early 2020s). Receptor libraries were prepared by the immunoSEQ multiplex PCR assay. TCRdb mirrors the immuneACCESS table, restricted to in-frame sequences. Some clones are absent from its copies; in checked studies, under half trace to an unresolved V gene, and the reason for the others is unknown. The sample has about 64,000 clones on record, 70% to 85% of them singletons. Around 5.9% of the sample is in the top ten clones. The sample comprised peripheral blood. The source of these receptors is a woman aged 60 to 75 with acute or convalescent COVID-19.

The sample holds a few counts of this clone. The gene calls are TRBV9 and TRBJ1-6, with 9 bases identical to TRBD1. The germline gives CDR1 SGDLS, CDR2 YYNGEE. J was trimmed by 1 base and V by 0 bases; bases with no gene match: 14. The CDR3 runs to 21 residues. This CDR3 reads CASSVARRTGAPKSYNSPLHF. The CDR3 DNA sequence: TGTGCCAGCAGCGTAGCTCGAAGGACAGGGGCCCCGAAATCCTATAATTCACCCCTCCACTTT.

This rearrangement joins TRBV7-9 to TRBJ1-2; no clear D. Germline V lookup: CDR1 SEHNR, CDR2 FQNEAQ (reference sequence). The CDR3 spans 14 residues. Trimming left V 5 bases short and J 4 bases short, with 14 bases between. The CDR3 is CASSGGVGSYGYTF. Here the CDR3 DNA reads TGTGCCAGCAGCGGAGGAGTGGGGAGCTATGGCTACACCTTC.

The chain employs TRBV4-1 and TRBJ1-4; no clear D. Germline V lookup: CDR1 MGHRA, CDR2 YSYEKL. With 0 bases removed from V and 5 bases from J, the gap between germline ends came to 10 bases. The CDR3 spans 15 residues. This chain's CDR3 is CASSQEGGTNEKLFF. DNA of the CDR3: TGCGCCAGCAGCCAAGAAGGAGGAACCAATGAAAAACTGTTTTTT.

This clone was seen only a few times. V and J are TRBV6-5 and TRBJ1-2; no clear D gene. V shed 4 bases and J shed 2 bases, with 14 bases lying between them. The germline gives CDR1 MNHEY, CDR2 SVGAGI. The CDR3 loop spans 15 amino acids. CDR3 nucleotides: TGTGCCAGCAGTTTGAGCGGGGTGAAGAACTATGGCTACACCTTC. Protein product: CASSLSGVKNYGYTF.

The J gene is TRBJ1-3, the V gene TRBV6-1, with D perhaps matching TRBD1 (6 bases). CDR3 length equals 15 residues. V was pared by 2 bases and J by 4 bases, with 12 bases between. Per germline, CDR1 MNHNS and CDR2 SASEGT. The CDR3 region has the DNA TGTGCCAGCAGTGAAAAAGGGGGTGCGGGAAACACCATATATTTT. It is translated as CASSEKGGAGNTIYF.

The chain uses TRBV9 and TRBJ1-4; D is ambiguous. Germline-derived CDR1 and CDR2 are SGDLS and YYNGEE. V gave up 6 bases and J gave up 4 bases, with 16 bases separating them. The CDR3 is made up of 15 amino acids. In nucleotides, the CDR3 is TGTGCCAGCAATCCTAGCGGGCATTTTAATGAAAAACTGTTTTTT. Its translation: CASNPSGHFNEKLFF.

Here the CDR3 DNA reads TGCGCCAGCAGCCAAGAAAGATGGCAGGGTGGGAACACTGAAGCTTTCTTT. Its translation: CASSQERWQGGNTEAFF. J is TRBJ1-1 and V is TRBV4-1; D may be TRBD1 (5 bases). CDR3 size: 17 residues. The V end lost 0 bases, the J end lost 1 base, and 15 bases lay between the germline ends. Germline assignment: CDR1 MGHRA and CDR2 YSYEKL.

V and J are TRBV4-1 and TRBJ2-3, with 13 bases matching TRBD2. The ends lost 3 bases at V and 2 bases at J; junction bases unmatched: 2. The CDR3 has 16 amino acids. Germline CDR1 reads MGHRA; CDR2 reads YSYEKL. CDR3 region: CASSHGLAGVTDTQYF. DNA of the CDR3: TGCGCCAGCAGCCACGGACTAGCGGGGGTCACAGATACGCAGTATTTT.

This clone showed up just a few times. The rearrangement uses TRBV6-6 and TRBJ2-2, with 12 bases lining up with TRBD2. V lost 5 bases, J lost 0 bases, and 4 bases stayed unmatched. Germline CDR1 reads MNHNY; CDR2 reads SVGAGI (reference sequence). This CDR3 has 17 residues. The CDR3 DNA is TGTGCCAGCAGTCTACTAGCGGGGGGTCCGAACACCGGGGAGCTGTTTTTT. Translated, it gives CASSLLAGGPNTGELFF.

V usage is TRBV19 and J usage is TRBJ1-3; 9 bases fit TRBD1. CDR1 and CDR2 (germline): LNHDA, SQIVND (reference sequence). Trimming at V came to 7 bases and at J to 4 bases, leaving 8 bases not matched to a gene. The CDR3 totals 15 residues. This chain's CDR3 is CASNVQGAKGNTIYF. CDR3 nucleotides: TGTGCCAGTAATGTACAGGGGGCGAAAGGAAACACCATATATTTT.

This clone was observed a handful of times. The chain employs TRBV20-1 and TRBJ1-2, with a tentative D call TRBD1 (5 bases). The CDR3 loop spans 11 amino acids. The germline V gene has CDR1 DFQATT and CDR2 SNEGSKA (reference sequence). CDR3 coding DNA: TGCAGCACTACGGGGGTGGGAGGCTACACCTTC. It translates to CSTTGVGGYTF.

The rearrangement joins TRBV10-1 to TRBJ2-1; the D is unclear. The CDR3 is 13 residues long. V gave up 6 bases and J gave up 1 base, with 7 bases separating them. Germline CDR1 and CDR2: WNHNN and SYGVQD (reference sequence). CDR3 in amino acids: CASSAQSYNEQFF. The CDR3 DNA reads TGCGCCAGCAGCGCGCAATCCTACAATGAGCAGTTCTTC.

V and J are TRBV5-1 and TRBJ1-1; 8 bases align to TRBD1. V lost 4 bases and J lost 1; bases outside the gene matches: 9. The CDR3 has 16 residues. Germline CDR1 is SGHRS and CDR2 is YFSETQ. CDR3 residues: CASSGTTGVTNTEAFF. The CDR3 DNA reads as TGCGCCAGCAGCGGAACGACAGGGGTGACGAACACTGAAGCTTTCTTT.

The genes are TRBV2 and TRBJ1-3; D uncertain. The germline V and J ends were trimmed by 4 bases and 0 bases, with 10 bases remaining between them. Germline lookup yields CDR1 SNHLY and CDR2 FYNNEI. This CDR3 comprises 15 residues. The CDR3 DNA reads TGTGCCAGCAGTGCTGGGCGCAGCTCTGGAAACACCATATATTTT. This encodes CASSAGRSSGNTIYF.

This sequence joins TRBV7-8 and TRBJ2-3, with 11 bases lining up with TRBD2. This CDR3 has 15 amino acids. The V gene's germline CDR1 is SGHVS and CDR2 FQNEAQ. V lost 6 bases and J lost 6; bases outside the gene matches: 8. The CDR3 nucleotides are TGTGCCAGCAGGAGACTAGCGGGGTTATTCGATACGCAGTATTTT. Translation gives CASRRLAGLFDTQYF.

The gene calls are TRBV5-1 and TRBJ2-1; 7 nucleotides align to TRBD1. The CDR3 extends over 15 amino acids. The V gene end was trimmed by 4 bases and the J gene end by 6 bases; junction bases not matched to a gene: 10. CDR1 and CDR2 (germline): SGHRS, YFSETQ. CDR3 bases: TGCGCCAGCAGCGTCGGGACAGTTAGTAGCAATGAGCAGTTCTTC. Translation: CASSVGTVSSNEQFF. The variable domain in full, with the rest retrieved from reference TRBV5-1 and TRBJ2-1, is KAGVTQTPRYLIKTRGQQVTLSCSPISGHRSVSWYQQTPGQGLQFLFEYFSETQRNKGNFPGRFSGRQFSNSRSEMNVSTLELGDSALYLCASSVGTVSSNEQFFGPGTRLTVL.

The chain joins TRBV29-1 to TRBJ1-3, with D perhaps TRBD1 (6 bases). V lost 4 bases, J lost 0 bases, and 13 bases lay in between. Germline V gene data show CDR1 as SQVTM and CDR2 as ANQGSEA. CDR3 size: 15 residues. CDR3 sequence reads: CSVVTQGSSGNTIYF. CDR3 nucleotide sequence: TGCAGCGTTGTAACCCAGGGGAGCTCTGGAAACACCATATATTTT.

Points on this clone: This CDR3 is also generated by other DNA sequences in the sample. The rearrangement joins TRBV10-2 to TRBJ2-3, with 11 bases that match TRBD2. V was pared by 5 bases and J by 6 bases, with 4 bases of the junction left unmatched. Germline loops: CDR1 WSHSY, CDR2 SAAADI. The CDR3 consists of 14 residues. CDR3 residues: CASSLAGGSDTQYF. CDR3 nucleotides: TGCGCCAGCAGTCTAGCGGGGGGTTCGGATACGCAGTATTTT.

The V gene is TRBV24-1, the J gene TRBJ1-2, with D unclear. The CDR3 runs 13 residues. The ends were cut back, 9 bases at V and 7 bases at J, with 17 bases in the middle. From germline, CDR1 is KGHDR and CDR2 SFDVKD. The CDR3 spells CATGSRGSSGYTF. CDR3 in DNA: TGTGCCACCGGCTCCCGGGGATCCTCTGGCTACACCTTC.

This clone was found once. The J gene is TRBJ2-2, the V gene TRBV4-1, with D uncertain. There are 15 residues in the CDR3. The germline V gene has CDR1 MGHRA and CDR2 YSYEKL. The V end was cut by 1 base, the J end by 5 bases, with 11 bases between. The CDR3 here is CASSQALGPTGELFF. CDR3 DNA sequence: TGCGCCAGCAGCCAAGCCCTGGGCCCAACCGGGGAGCTGTTTTTT.

This chain connects TRBV2 to TRBJ1-5, with 7 bases aligning to TRBD1. CDR1 is SNHLY and CDR2 is FYNNEI in the germline V gene. The CDR3 runs 14 residues. Trimming at V came to 10 bases and at J to 3 bases, leaving 9 bases not matched to a gene. CDR3 sequence: CAISRGAPNQPQHF. Here the CDR3 DNA reads TGTGCCATCAGCAGGGGGGCCCCCAATCAGCCCCAGCATTTT.

There are a few counts of this clone. At the DNA level, this CDR3 is encoded by other sequences in the same sample as well. V gene TRBV6-4 combines with J gene TRBJ1-1; 8 nucleotides agree with TRBD1. Trimming removed 6 bases from V and 1 base from J; junction bases left unmatched: 4. Germline V CDR1 and CDR2: MRHNA, SNTAGT. The CDR3 spans 14 residues. The CDR3 nucleotides are TGTGCCAGCAGAGGACAGGGCCCGAACACTGAAGCTTTCTTT. It is translated as CASRGQGPNTEAFF.

The chain couples TRBV13 to TRBJ2-2, with TRBD2 matching 7 bases. CDR1 PRHDT and CDR2 FYEKMQ come from the germline V gene (reference sequence). The V segment lost 5 bases and the J segment 6 bases; nucleotides outside the gene matches: 12. CDR3 length equals 16 residues. The CDR3 spells CASSEVGGGRPGELFF. DNA for the CDR3: TGTGCCAGCAGCGAAGTAGGCGGGGGTAGGCCCGGGGAGCTGTTTTTT.

The genes are TRBV7-2 and TRBJ2-3; 11 bases are shared with TRBD2. The junction had 6 bases not matched to a gene; V was cut back by 0 bases and J by 7 bases. The CDR3 is made up of 16 amino acids. In germline, CDR1 is SGHTA, CDR2 FQGNSA. Here the CDR3 DNA reads TGTGCCAGCAGCTTAGCTAGCGGGGGGGCGGTAAATACGCAGTATTTT. Translating it yields CASSLASGGAVNTQYF.

V and J are TRBV6-1 and TRBJ1-5, with D maybe TRBD1 (6 bases). Per the germline V gene, CDR1 is MNHNS and CDR2 is SASEGT. The germline V and J ends were trimmed by 1 base and 6 bases, with 13 bases remaining between them. The CDR3 is 15 amino acids. The CDR3 reads CASSEEQGGSQPQHF. In nucleotides, the CDR3 is TGTGCCAGCAGTGAAGAACAGGGAGGGAGTCAGCCCCAGCATTTT.

J is TRBJ1-5 and V is TRBV4-1, with a weak D call TRBD1 (6 bases). This CDR3 comprises 16 residues. Between the trimmed V and J ends, which lost 0 bases and 0 bases, there was a span of 9 bases. Germline V gives CDR1 MGHRA, CDR2 YSYEKL. The CDR3 DNA is TGCGCCAGCAGCCAAGAAGGACAGTATAGCAATCAGCCCCAGCATTTT. Its protein product is CASSQEGQYSNQPQHF.

The V gene is TRBV7-9, the J gene TRBJ1-2, with 10 bases identical to TRBD1. Germline V CDR1 and CDR2: SEHNR, FQNEAQ (reference sequence). This CDR3 contains 15 residues. The trim removed 1 base at V and 6 bases at J, leaving 5 bases unmatched. The CDR3 protein is CASSLVPGQGNGYTF. Written as DNA, the CDR3 is TGTGCCAGCAGCTTAGTCCCGGGACAGGGGAATGGCTACACCTTC.

This clone was detected only a few times. J is TRBJ2-1 and V is TRBV7-3, with 12 nucleotides matching TRBD2. J was trimmed by 6 bases and V by 5 bases; bases with no gene match: 5. Germline V gene data show CDR1 as SGHTA and CDR2 as FQGTGA. CDR3 length: 15 residues. CDR3 DNA sequence: TGTGCCAGCAGCCTGACTAGCGGGGGCATCAATGAGCAGTTCTTC. Protein sequence: CASSLTSGGINEQFF.

This chain uses TRBV30 with TRBJ2-7; TRBD2 might be the D (6 bases). This CDR3 has 15 amino acids. Germline CDR1 reads GTSNPN; CDR2 reads SVGIG (reference sequence). V dropped 1 base and J dropped 4 bases, with 17 bases sitting between them. The CDR3 region has the DNA TGTGCCTGGAGTGGGAGGGAAGGGGCTCGGTACGAGCAGTACTTC. The encoded protein is CAWSGREGARYEQYF.

The chain uses TRBV5-4 and TRBJ1-1, with 8 nucleotides matching TRBD1. The V segment lost 4 bases and the J segment 1 base; nucleotides outside the gene matches: 6. Germline CDR1 and CDR2: SGHNT and YYREEE (reference sequence). This CDR3 is 15 amino acids long. The CDR3 DNA sequence: TGTGCCAGCAGCACGCCGACAGGGGAGAACACTGAAGCTTTCTTT. It yields the protein CASSTPTGENTEAFF.